The 19 T cell receptor beta chains below all came from one sample that was sequenced in a study. Cells sorted as Tregs were CD4+, CD25+ and CD127-/low. TCRdb processed the 5' RACE reads anew with MiXCR; each CDR3 protein has one entry. The table lists approximately 10,000 distinct CDR3 sequences, around 25% of them singletons. Sample: Tregs sorted from blood. These receptors were obtained from a female donor with breast cancer.

This clonotype appeared many times. The CDR3 nucleotides are TGTGCCAGCAGCTGGGGTCGTTATAATTCACCCCTCCACTTT. This codes for CASSWGRYNSPLHF. J is TRBJ1-6 and V is TRBV25-1; D unresolved. CDR1 and CDR2 from the germline V gene are MGHDK and SYGVNS. Trimming shortened V by 6 bases and J by 4 bases, and 10 bases separated the two germline ends. The CDR3 is 14 amino acids. The full variable domain, completed using reference TRBV25-1 and TRBJ1-6, is EADIYQTPRYLVIGTGKKITLECSQTMGHDKMYWYQQDPGMELHLIHYSYGVNSTEKGDLSSESTVSRIRTEHFPLTLESARPSHTSQYLCASSWGRYNSPLHFGNGTRLTVT.

This clonotype was seen at least ten times. The chain has TRBV20-1 and TRBJ2-7, with TRBD2 matching 14 bases. CDR1 DFQATT and CDR2 SNEGSKA come from the germline V gene (reference sequence). V gave up 6 bases and J gave up 6 bases; unmatched junction bases: 7. The CDR3 extends over 14 amino acids. The CDR3 region is CSALGLAGGPEQYF. CDR3 coding DNA: TGCAGTGCCCTTGGACTAGCGGGAGGTCCCGAGCAGTACTTC.

This clonotype is labeled as medium-sized. The chain carries TRBV20-1 and TRBJ2-7; 9 positions agree with TRBD2. Germline assignment: CDR1 DFQATT and CDR2 SNEGSKA (reference sequence). The CDR3 is 14 residues long. V dropped 3 bases and J dropped 2; count of bases not matched to a gene: 5. The CDR3 nucleotides read TGCAGTGCTAGTGGGCTAGCGGGGCCCTACGAGCAGTACTTC. As protein: CSASGLAGPYEQYF.

This clonotype has more than one count but fewer than ten. This chain links TRBV7-3 with TRBJ2-1; 7 bases fit TRBD2. The V and J ends lost 5 bases and 8 bases, in that order; junction bases with no gene match: 9. CDR1 is SGHTA and CDR2 is FQGTGA in the germline V gene. CDR3 length: 14 residues. In DNA form, the CDR3 reads TGTGCCAGCAGCGCCTCACTAGGGAGGGATGAGCAGTTCTTC. As protein: CASSASLGRDEQFF.

This clonotype was observed a few times. The chain recombines TRBV4-1 with TRBJ1-1, with D tentatively TRBD1 (6 bases). The CDR3 loop spans 15 amino acids. Germline loops: CDR1 MGHRA, CDR2 YSYEKL. The V end was cut by 3 bases, the J end by 1 base, with 12 bases between. CDR3 protein: CASSHSGVTNTEAFF. The CDR3 DNA is TGCGCCAGCAGCCATTCAGGGGTAACGAACACTGAAGCTTTCTTT.

This clonotype came up many times. V usage is TRBV7-2 and J usage is TRBJ2-1; D remains unclear. Germline V CDR1 and CDR2: SGHTA, FQGNSA. Trimming removed 5 bases from V and 4 bases from J, with 6 bases in between. CDR3 length: 12 residues. As DNA, the CDR3 is TGTGCCAGCAGCCGATCTTACAATGAGCAGTTCTTC. Translated, it gives CASSRSYNEQFF.

This clonotype was counted many times. The chain uses TRBV9 and TRBJ1-1; D remains unclear. CDR1 and CDR2 (germline): SGDLS, YYNGEE. The V and J ends lost 3 bases and 4 bases respectively, with 10 bases between them. This CDR3 contains 13 residues. In DNA form, the CDR3 reads TGTGCCAGCAGCGAGGCCTCGGGCACTGAAGCTTTCTTT. Its translation: CASSEASGTEAFF.

This chain connects TRBV9 to TRBJ2-1; D possibly corresponds to TRBD2 (5 bases). V lost 4 bases, J lost 7 bases, and 21 bases lay in between. CDR1 is SGDLS and CDR2 is YYNGEE in the germline V gene. This CDR3 region has 16 residues. Here the CDR3 reads CASSTPVARGGNEQFF. In DNA form, the CDR3 reads TGTGCCAGCAGCACCCCCGTAGCGAGAGGAGGAAATGAGCAGTTCTTC.

This clonotype has ten or more counts. The rearrangement joins TRBV18 to TRBJ2-1; 9 bases are shared with TRBD2. Germline CDR1 is KGHSH and CDR2 is LQKENI. CDR3 length equals 16 residues. The V gene end was trimmed by 3 bases and the J gene end by 2 bases; junction bases not matched to a gene: 5. The CDR3 spells CASSPSTSGTYNEQFF. CDR3 nucleotides: TGTGCCAGCTCACCGTCGACTAGCGGAACCTACAATGAGCAGTTCTTC.

The chain is built from TRBV7-3 and TRBJ2-2; D is ambiguous. CDR1 is SGHTA and CDR2 is FQGTGA in the germline V gene. CDR3 length equals 13 residues. V gave up 5 bases and J gave up 4 bases, with 8 bases separating them. CDR3 DNA: TGTGCCAGCAGCCCGACAACCACCGGGGAGCTGTTTTTT. Translated: CASSPTTTGELFF.

This clonotype is medium-sized by share. CDR3 nucleotides: TGTGCCAGCAAGGCGATCACAGATACGCAGTATTTT. The encoded protein is CASKAITDTQYF. This chain links TRBV12-3 or TRBV12-4 with TRBJ2-3, with D hard to call. With 7 bases removed from V and 2 bases from J, the gap between germline ends came to 7 bases. The CDR3 covers 12 residues.

Turning to this clonotype: A clone one base away is much larger, so this may be a read error. The chain uses TRBV18 and TRBJ2-2; TRBD2 might be the D (5 bases). The CDR3 totals 15 residues. CDR1 and CDR2 (germline): KGHSH, LQKENI. The CDR3 DNA follows: TGTGCCAGCTCACCACGTCCGACTGACACCGGGGAGCCGTTTTTT. Residues: CASSPRPTDTGEPFF.

This clonotype was detected ten times or more. This rearrangement joins TRBV18 to TRBJ2-3; D is ambiguous. V was cut by 6 bases and J by 4 bases, with 5 bases left in between. This CDR3 is 11 amino acids long. Germline CDR1 is KGHSH and CDR2 is LQKENI. The CDR3: CASSPSDTQYF. CDR3 nucleotide sequence: TGTGCCAGCTCGCCATCAGATACGCAGTATTTT.

With regard to this clonotype: A read error is possible here, since a much larger clone lies one base away. The chain combines TRBV11-2 with TRBJ1-1; 10 nucleotides match TRBD1. This CDR3 is built from 15 residues. The V gene end was trimmed by 3 bases and the J gene end by 5 bases; junction bases not matched to a gene: 6. Looked up from germline, CDR1 is SGHAT and CDR2 is FQNNGV. CDR3 sequence (DNA): TGTGCCAGCAGCTTGGGACAGGGGTTTGAAACTGAAGCTTTCTTT. Its protein product is CASSLGQGFETEAFF.

In its sample, this clonotype ranks as medium-sized. V usage is TRBV6-5 and J usage is TRBJ1-1, with D perhaps matching TRBD1 (6 bases). CDR3 length: 13 amino acids. The V gene's germline CDR1 is MNHEY and CDR2 SVGAGI. V was trimmed by 6 bases and J by 5 bases, leaving 13 bases between them. In DNA form, the CDR3 reads TGTGCCAGCAGCTTCAGGGGTGGGACTGAAGCTTTCTTT. Residues: CASSFRGGTEAFF.

This clonotype was picked up many times. The V call is TRBV2, the J call TRBJ1-4; D gene unclear. The V end lost 8 bases, the J end lost 8 bases, and 15 bases lay between the germline ends. The CDR3 loop spans 13 amino acids. The germline gives CDR1 SNHLY, CDR2 FYNNEI. The CDR3 DNA is TGTGCCAGCGCGGGGTCCTGGGGAGAAAAACTGTTTTTT. Its translation is CASAGSWGEKLFF.

Within the sample, this clonotype is medium-sized. The V and J genes are TRBV5-1 and TRBJ2-7, with 11 nucleotides matching TRBD1. CDR1 and CDR2 from the germline V gene are SGHRS and YFSETQ. The CDR3 contains 15 residues. J gave up 5 bases and V 4 bases, and 8 bases lay outside the gene matches. The chain's CDR3 is CASSKGQGAFDEQYF. CDR3 nucleotide sequence: TGCGCCAGCAGCAAAGGACAGGGGGCTTTCGACGAGCAGTACTTC.

The V gene is TRBV4-2, the J gene TRBJ2-3, with 9 bases that match TRBD1. Germline trimming cut 0 bases from V and 6 bases from J; bases unmatched to any gene: 7. CDR3 length equals 16 residues. The germline CDR1 and CDR2 sequences are LGHNA and YNFKEQ. The CDR3 spells CASSQEWGTGSDTQYF. Written as DNA, the CDR3 is TGTGCCAGCAGCCAAGAATGGGGGACAGGGTCGGATACGCAGTATTTT.

This clonotype was detected many times. The chain recombines TRBV19 with TRBJ1-5; no clear D gene. Trimming removed 2 bases from V and 0 bases from J, with 8 bases in between. The CDR3 has 15 residues. Germline-derived CDR1 and CDR2 are LNHDA and SQIVND (reference sequence). Here the CDR3 DNA reads TGTGCCAGTAGTATAAGCAGGTCTAGCAATCAGCCCCAGCATTTT. Translating gives CASSISRSSNQPQHF.